A single sample gave rise to the 24 T cell receptor beta chains below, sequenced in a study of T cells expressing NK-cell markers. After re-calling the 5' RACE reads, TCRdb lists one entry per CDR3 protein, DNA absent. Its listing shows hundreds of thousands of distinct CDR3 sequences. The sequenced material came from blood T cells: a sorted CD56 or NKG2C T cell subset, CD4+ or CD8+ T cells, or bulk PBMC T cells (not recorded which). The receptors come from a man between 18 and 35 years old in good health.

The chain links TRBV24-1 to TRBJ2-4; TCRdb calls TRBD1, which cannot be checked without DNA. The CDR3 is made up of 14 amino acids. The germline gives CDR1 KGHDR, CDR2 SFDVKD. The CDR3: CATSESGTQNIQYF.

The V call is TRBV7-2, the J call TRBJ1-6; TCRdb outputs TRBD1, but without DNA this stays unchecked. This CDR3 is 15 amino acids long. CDR1 is SGHTA, CDR2 FQGNSA, per germline. This CDR3 is CASSLQGGYNSPLHF.

The chain couples TRBV6-1 to TRBJ1-3; TCRdb lists TRBD1, though no DNA is available to test this call. In germline, CDR1 is MNHNS, CDR2 SASEGT. The CDR3 runs 15 residues. The chain's CDR3 is CASRDEQGTGNTIYF.

V is TRBV5-1 and J is TRBJ2-7; as DNA is missing, the TRBD1 call by TCRdb cannot be tested. The length of the CDR3 is 15 residues. Per the germline V gene, CDR1 is SGHRS and CDR2 is YFSETQ. The CDR3 sequence is CASSPSGAGYDEQYF.

The V and J genes are TRBV20-1 and TRBJ2-3; checking the TCRdb D call of TRBD2 is not possible without DNA. This CDR3 comprises 16 residues. In germline, CDR1 is DFQATT, CDR2 SNEGSKA (reference sequence). CDR3 protein: CSAIGDSGRGTDTQYF.

The V call is TRBV4-3, the J call TRBJ2-7; the D gene TCRdb calls, TRBD2, cannot be checked with no DNA. This CDR3 contains 17 residues. Germline CDR1 is LGHNA and CDR2 is YSLEER. CDR3 in amino acids: CASSQEIPGLAGYEQYF.

The rearrangement links TRBV10-3 to TRBJ2-3. The germline CDR1 and CDR2 sequences are ENHRY and SYGVKD. CDR3 length: 14 residues. CDR3: CAIKIGKGTDTQYF.

The chain recombines TRBV4-3 with TRBJ2-1; TCRdb's D call, TRBD1, is unchecked because there is no DNA. The length of the CDR3 is 14 residues. CDR1 and CDR2 (germline): LGHNA, YSLEER. CDR3 amino acids: CASSSRLAGEEQFF.

CDR3 in amino acids: CSARAGTNTGELFF. The chain is built from TRBV20-1 and TRBJ2-2; as DNA is missing, the TRBD2 call by TCRdb cannot be tested. CDR1 and CDR2 (germline): DFQATT, SNEGSKA (reference sequence). CDR3 length: 14 residues.

The chain has TRBV7-8 and TRBJ2-7; TCRdb names TRBD1, which stays unverified in the absence of DNA. This CDR3 spans 17 amino acids. Germline V gene sequence: CDR1 SGHVS, CDR2 FQNEAQ. CDR3 protein: CASSLQGGQWGGDEQYF.

The V call is TRBV5-1, the J call TRBJ2-3; TCRdb proposes TRBD2, but this gene call is untestable without DNA. The length of the CDR3 is 16 residues. Germline V gene sequence: CDR1 SGHRS, CDR2 YFSETQ. The CDR3 loop is CASSDDTSGRADTQYF.

J is TRBJ2-7 and V is TRBV5-1; TCRdb names TRBD2, which stays unverified in the absence of DNA. Per germline, CDR1 SGHRS and CDR2 YFSETQ. The CDR3 is 15 residues long. The CDR3 loop is CASSLDPSGLYEQYF.

J is TRBJ2-1 and V is TRBV12-3 or TRBV12-4; the TCRdb call, TRBD1, lacks DNA for checking. The CDR3 covers 14 residues. The CDR3 protein is CASSLSDRDNEQFF.

The chain recombines TRBV5-6 with TRBJ2-7; the D gene TCRdb calls, TRBD2, cannot be checked with no DNA. The CDR3 is 15 residues long. Per germline, CDR1 SGHDT and CDR2 YYEEEE. The CDR3: CASSLGGLAGIEQYF. Supplemented by reference TRBV5-6 and TRBJ2-7, the full variable domain reads DAGVTQSPTHLIKTRGQQVTLRCSPKSGHDTVSWYQQALGQGPQFIFQYYEEEERQRGNFPDRFSGHQFPNYSSELNVNALLLGDSALYLCASSLGGLAGIEQYFGPGTRLTVT.

The rearrangement joins TRBV25-1 to TRBJ2-4; lacking DNA, the TRBD1 call made by TCRdb goes unchecked. Germline loops: CDR1 MGHDK, CDR2 SYGVNS. The CDR3 totals 15 residues. CDR3 amino acids: CASSDTGGAKNIQYF. Supplemented by reference TRBV25-1 and TRBJ2-4, the full variable domain reads EADIYQTPRYLVIGTGKKITLECSQTMGHDKMYWYQQDPGMELHLIHYSYGVNSTEKGDLSSESTVSRIRTEHFPLTLESARPSHTSQYLCASSDTGGAKNIQYFGAGTRLSVL.

The V call is TRBV20-1, the J call TRBJ2-7; as DNA is missing, the TRBD1 call by TCRdb cannot be tested. This CDR3 spans 15 amino acids. Germline CDR1 DFQATT, CDR2 SNEGSKA (reference sequence). CDR3 sequence reads: CSATEQGGPSYEQYF.

The chain couples TRBV18 to TRBJ1-4; TCRdb outputs TRBD1, but without DNA this stays unchecked. Germline V gives CDR1 KGHSH, CDR2 LQKENI. The CDR3 is 20 residues long. CDR3 in amino acids: CASSPQKRDTPQPFGEKLFF.

The J gene is TRBJ2-3, the V gene TRBV12-3 or TRBV12-4; the TRBD2 assignment by TCRdb is unverifiable without DNA. CDR3 size: 18 residues. CDR3 loop: CASSTRLAGGPNGETQYF.

This chain connects TRBV29-1 to TRBJ2-3; TCRdb names TRBD2, which stays unverified in the absence of DNA. Germline values: CDR1 SQVTM, CDR2 ANQGSEA. The CDR3 extends over 16 amino acids. The CDR3 spells CSVVGVRAGERYTQYF.

V usage is TRBV6-2 or TRBV6-3 and J usage is TRBJ2-1; the D call of TRBD1 rests on TCRdb alone, since no DNA is present to check it. The CDR3 is made up of 15 amino acids. Germline CDR1 reads MNHEY; CDR2 reads SVGEGT. The CDR3 is CASSYEGGANNEQFF.

The chain is built from TRBV6-5 and TRBJ2-1; as DNA is missing, the TRBD2 call by TCRdb cannot be tested. This CDR3 comprises 14 residues. Per germline, CDR1 MNHEY and CDR2 SVGAGI. CDR3 amino acids: CASSRPETYNEQFF.

The chain joins TRBV28 to TRBJ1-5; lacking DNA, the TRBD1 call made by TCRdb goes unchecked. The CDR3 covers 17 residues. CDR1 is MDHEN and CDR2 is SYDVKM in the germline V gene. CDR3 sequence reads: CASSLGSEGAGNQPQHF.

J is TRBJ2-5 and V is TRBV7-9. Germline CDR1 is SEHNR and CDR2 is FQNEAQ (reference sequence). This CDR3 has 15 amino acids. The CDR3 sequence: CASSLVVQDPETQYF.

V usage is TRBV6-5 and J usage is TRBJ2-5; checking the TCRdb D call of TRBD2 is not possible without DNA. The CDR3 length is 17 residues. The germline CDR1 and CDR2 sequences are MNHEY and SVGAGI. The chain's CDR3 is CASSMISGRSPQETQYF.